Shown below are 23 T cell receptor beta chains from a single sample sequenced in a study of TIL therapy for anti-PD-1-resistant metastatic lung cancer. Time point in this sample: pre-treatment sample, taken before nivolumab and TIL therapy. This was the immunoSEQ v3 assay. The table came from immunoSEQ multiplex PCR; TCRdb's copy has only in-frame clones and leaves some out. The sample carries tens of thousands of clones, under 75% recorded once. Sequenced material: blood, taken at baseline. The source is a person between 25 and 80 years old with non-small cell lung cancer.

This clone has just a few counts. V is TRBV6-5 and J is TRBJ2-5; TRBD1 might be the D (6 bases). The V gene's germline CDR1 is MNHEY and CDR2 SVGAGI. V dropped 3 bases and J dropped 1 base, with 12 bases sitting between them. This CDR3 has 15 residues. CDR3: CASSYLTGFQETQYF. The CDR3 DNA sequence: TGTGCCAGCAGTTATCTAACAGGGTTCCAAGAGACCCAGTACTTC.

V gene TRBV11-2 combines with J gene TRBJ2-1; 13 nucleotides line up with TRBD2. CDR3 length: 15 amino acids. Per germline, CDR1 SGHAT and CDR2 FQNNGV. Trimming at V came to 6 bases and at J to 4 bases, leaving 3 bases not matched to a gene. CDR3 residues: CASRGLAGIYNEQFF. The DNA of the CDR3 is TGTGCCAGCAGGGGACTAGCGGGGATTTACAATGAGCAGTTCTTC.

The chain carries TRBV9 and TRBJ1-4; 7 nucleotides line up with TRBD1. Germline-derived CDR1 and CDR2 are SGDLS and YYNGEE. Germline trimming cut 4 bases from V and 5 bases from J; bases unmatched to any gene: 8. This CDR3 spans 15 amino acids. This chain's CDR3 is CASSPWTGPNEKLFF. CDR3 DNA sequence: TGTGCCAGCAGCCCGTGGACAGGCCCGAATGAAAAACTGTTTTTT.

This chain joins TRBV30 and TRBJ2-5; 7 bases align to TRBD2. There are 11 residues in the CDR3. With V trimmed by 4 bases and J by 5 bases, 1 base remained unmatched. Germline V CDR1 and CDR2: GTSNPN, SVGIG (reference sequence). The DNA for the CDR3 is TGTGCCTGGATCGGGGGGGAGACCCAGTACTTC. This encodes CAWIGGETQYF. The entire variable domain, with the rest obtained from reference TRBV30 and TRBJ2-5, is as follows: SQTIHQWPATLVQPVGSPLSLECTVEGTSNPNLYWYRQAAGRGLQLLFYSVGIGQISSEVPQNLSASRPQDRQFILSSKKLLLSDSGFYLCAWIGGETQYFGPGTRLLVL.

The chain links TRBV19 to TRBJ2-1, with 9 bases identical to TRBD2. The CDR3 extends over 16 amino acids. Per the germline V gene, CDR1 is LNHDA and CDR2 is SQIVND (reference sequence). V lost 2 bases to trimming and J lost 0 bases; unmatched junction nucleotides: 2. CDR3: CASSISLAGSYNEQFF. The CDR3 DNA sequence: TGTGCCAGTAGTATATCACTAGCGGGCTCCTACAATGAGCAGTTCTTC.

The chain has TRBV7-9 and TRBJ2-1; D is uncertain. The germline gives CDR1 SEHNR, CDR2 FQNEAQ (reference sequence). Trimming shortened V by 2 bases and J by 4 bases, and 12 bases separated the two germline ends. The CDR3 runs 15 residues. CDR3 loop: CASSLMGFEYNEQFF. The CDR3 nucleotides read TGTGCCAGCAGCTTAATGGGCTTCGAGTACAATGAGCAGTTCTTC.

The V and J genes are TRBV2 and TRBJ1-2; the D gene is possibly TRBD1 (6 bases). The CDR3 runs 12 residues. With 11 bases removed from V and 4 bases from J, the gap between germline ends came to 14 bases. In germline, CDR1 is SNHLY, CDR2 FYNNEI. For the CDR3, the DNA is TGTGCCGGCCACAGGGCGGGCTATGGCTACACCTTC. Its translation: CAGHRAGYGYTF.

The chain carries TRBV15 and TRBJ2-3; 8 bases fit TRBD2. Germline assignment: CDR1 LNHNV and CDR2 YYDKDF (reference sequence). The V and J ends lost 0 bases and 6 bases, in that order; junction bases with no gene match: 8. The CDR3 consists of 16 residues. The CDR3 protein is CATSREHGTSSDTQYF. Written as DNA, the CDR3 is TGTGCCACCAGCAGAGAACACGGGACTAGTTCCGATACGCAGTATTTT.

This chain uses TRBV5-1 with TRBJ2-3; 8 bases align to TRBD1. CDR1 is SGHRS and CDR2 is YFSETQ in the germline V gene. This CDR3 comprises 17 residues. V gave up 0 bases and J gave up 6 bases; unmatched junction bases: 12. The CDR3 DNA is TGCGCCAGCAGCTTGGGGCCGACAGGGGAGACTTCGGATACGCAGTATTTT. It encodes CASSLGPTGETSDTQYF. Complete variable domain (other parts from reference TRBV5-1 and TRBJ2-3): KAGVTQTPRYLIKTRGQQVTLSCSPISGHRSVSWYQQTPGQGLQFLFEYFSETQRNKGNFPGRFSGRQFSNSRSEMNVSTLELGDSALYLCASSLGPTGETSDTQYFGPGTRLTVL.

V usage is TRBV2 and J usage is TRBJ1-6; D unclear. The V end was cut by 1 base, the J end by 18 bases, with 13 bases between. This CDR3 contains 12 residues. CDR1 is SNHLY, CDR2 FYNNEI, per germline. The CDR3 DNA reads TGTGCCAGCAGTGAAGGCGAGGTTCTACCCCACTTT. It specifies CASSEGEVLPHF.

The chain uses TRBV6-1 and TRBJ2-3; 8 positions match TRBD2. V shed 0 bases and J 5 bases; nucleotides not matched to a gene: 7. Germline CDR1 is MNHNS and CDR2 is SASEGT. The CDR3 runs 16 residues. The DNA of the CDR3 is TGTGCCAGCAGTGAAGCGGGCGGGGGGAATAAAGATACGCAGTATTTT. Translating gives CASSEAGGGNKDTQYF.

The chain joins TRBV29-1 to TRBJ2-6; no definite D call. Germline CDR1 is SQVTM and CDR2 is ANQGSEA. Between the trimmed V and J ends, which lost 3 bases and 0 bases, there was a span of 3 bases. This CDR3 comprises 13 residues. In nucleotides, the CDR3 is TGCAGCGTTGACAGCTCTGGGGCCAACGTCCTGACTTTC. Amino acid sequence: CSVDSSGANVLTF.

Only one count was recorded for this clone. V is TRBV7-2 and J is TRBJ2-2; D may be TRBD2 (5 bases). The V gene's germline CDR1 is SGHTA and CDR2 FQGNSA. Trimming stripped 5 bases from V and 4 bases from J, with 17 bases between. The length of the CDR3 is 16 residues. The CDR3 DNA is TGTGCCAGCAGCCCCCTAGCCAGGATATTCACCGGGGAGCTGTTTTTT. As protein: CASSPLARIFTGELFF. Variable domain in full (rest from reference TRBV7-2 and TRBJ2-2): GAGVSQSPSNKVTEKGKDVELRCDPISGHTALYWYRQSLGQGLEFLIYFQGNSAPDKSGLPSDRFSAERTGGSVSTLTIQRTQQEDSAVYLCASSPLARIFTGELFFGEGSRLTVL.

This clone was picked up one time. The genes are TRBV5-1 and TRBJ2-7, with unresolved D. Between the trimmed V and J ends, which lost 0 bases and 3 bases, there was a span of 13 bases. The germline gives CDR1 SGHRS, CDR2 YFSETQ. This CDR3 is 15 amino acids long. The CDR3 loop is CASSLAVAVHYEQYF. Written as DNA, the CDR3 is TGCGCCAGCAGCTTGGCCGTCGCGGTACACTACGAGCAGTACTTC.

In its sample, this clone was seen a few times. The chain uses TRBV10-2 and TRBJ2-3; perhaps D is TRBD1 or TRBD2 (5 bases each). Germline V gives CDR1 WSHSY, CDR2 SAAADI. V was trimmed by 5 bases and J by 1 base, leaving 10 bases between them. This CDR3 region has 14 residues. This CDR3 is CASSWGGRTDTQYF. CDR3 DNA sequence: TGCGCCAGCAGTTGGGGCGGGCGCACAGATACGCAGTATTTT.

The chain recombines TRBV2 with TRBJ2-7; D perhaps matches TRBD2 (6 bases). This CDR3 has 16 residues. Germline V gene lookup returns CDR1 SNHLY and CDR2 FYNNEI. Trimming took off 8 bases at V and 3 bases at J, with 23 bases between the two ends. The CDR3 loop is CASYGGEIFLRYEQYF. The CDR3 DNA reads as TGTGCCAGCTACGGAGGGGAAATCTTTCTACGCTACGAGCAGTACTTC.

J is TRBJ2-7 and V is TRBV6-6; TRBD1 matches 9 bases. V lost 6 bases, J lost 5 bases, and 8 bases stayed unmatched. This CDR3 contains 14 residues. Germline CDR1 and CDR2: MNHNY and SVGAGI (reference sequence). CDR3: CASRARQGENEQYF. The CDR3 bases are TGTGCCAGCAGGGCCAGACAGGGGGAGAACGAGCAGTACTTC.

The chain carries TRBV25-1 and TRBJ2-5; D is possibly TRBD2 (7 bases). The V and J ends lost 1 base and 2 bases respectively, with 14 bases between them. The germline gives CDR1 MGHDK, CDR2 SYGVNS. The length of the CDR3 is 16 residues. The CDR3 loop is CASSELGRGGQETQYF. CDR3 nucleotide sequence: TGTGCCAGCAGTGAATTGGGGAGGGGGGGACAAGAGACCCAGTACTTC.

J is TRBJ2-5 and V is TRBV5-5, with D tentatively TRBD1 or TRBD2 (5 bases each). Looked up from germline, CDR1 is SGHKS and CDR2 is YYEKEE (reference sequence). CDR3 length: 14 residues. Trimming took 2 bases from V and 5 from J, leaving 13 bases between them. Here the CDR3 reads CASSFREGWETQYF. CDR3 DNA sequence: TGTGCCAGCAGCTTTAGAGAGGGGTGGGAGACCCAGTACTTC.

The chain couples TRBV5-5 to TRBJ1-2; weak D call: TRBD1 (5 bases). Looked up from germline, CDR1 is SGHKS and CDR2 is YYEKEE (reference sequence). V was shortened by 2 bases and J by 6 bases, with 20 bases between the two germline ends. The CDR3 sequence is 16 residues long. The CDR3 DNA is TGTGCCAGCAGCTTCTCTCCAGGGATCCCTATGAATGGCTACACCTTC. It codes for CASSFSPGIPMNGYTF.

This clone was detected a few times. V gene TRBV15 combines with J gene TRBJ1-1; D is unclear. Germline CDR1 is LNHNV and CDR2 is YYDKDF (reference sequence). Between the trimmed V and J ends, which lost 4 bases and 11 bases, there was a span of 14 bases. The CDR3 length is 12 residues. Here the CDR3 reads CATSTPVQEAFF. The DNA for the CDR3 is TGTGCCACCAGCACACCTGTACAAGAGGCTTTCTTT.

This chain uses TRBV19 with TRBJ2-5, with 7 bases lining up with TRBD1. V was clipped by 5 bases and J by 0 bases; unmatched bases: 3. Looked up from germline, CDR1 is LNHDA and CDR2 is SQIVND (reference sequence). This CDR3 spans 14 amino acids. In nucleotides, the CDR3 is TGTGCCAGTAGTGTGGGACAGCACCAAGAGACCCAGTACTTC. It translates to CASSVGQHQETQYF. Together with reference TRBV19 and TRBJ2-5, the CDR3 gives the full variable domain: DGGITQSPKYLFRKEGQNVTLSCEQNLNHDAMYWYRQDPGQGLRLIYYSQIVNDFQKGDIAEGYSVSREKKESFPLTVTSAQKNPTAFYLCASSVGQHQETQYFGPGTRLLVL.

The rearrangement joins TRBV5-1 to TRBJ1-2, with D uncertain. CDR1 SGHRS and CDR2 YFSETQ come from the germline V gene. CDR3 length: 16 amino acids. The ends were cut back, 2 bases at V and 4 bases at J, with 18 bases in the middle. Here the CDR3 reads CASSLNPGEISYGYTF. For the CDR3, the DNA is TGCGCCAGCAGCTTAAATCCGGGAGAGATTTCCTATGGCTACACCTTC.